The 21 T cell receptor beta chains below come from one sample, sequenced in a study of the immune and genomic landscape of osteosarcoma. Measured with immunoSEQ multiplex PCR; TCRdb has only the in-frame clones, and not every one. The sample lists 6,000 to 7,000 clones, around 62% occurring once. The post-treatment osteosarcoma tumors were primary, local recurrence or metastasis specimens from poor-prognosis patients. The specimen sequenced was osteosarcoma tumor tissue from the lung. The receptors come from a human donor with osteosarcoma.

The J gene is TRBJ1-6, the V gene TRBV5-6; no definite D call. V lost 3 bases and J 5 bases, leaving 18 bases between the germline ends. The CDR3 length is 17 residues. Germline assignment: CDR1 SGHDT and CDR2 YYEEEE. Here the CDR3 DNA reads TGTGCCAGCAGCTCTGGTGGCCGGGCCCATAATAATTCACCCCTCCACTTT. Translated, it gives CASSSGGRAHNNSPLHF. Filled out from reference TRBV5-6 and TRBJ1-6, the complete variable domain reads DAGVTQSPTHLIKTRGQQVTLRCSPKSGHDTVSWYQQALGQGPQFIFQYYEEEERQRGNFPDRFSGHQFPNYSSELNVNALLLGDSALYLCASSSGGRAHNNSPLHFGNGTRLTVT.

The CDR3: CASSEAEETRTF. CDR3 bases: TGTGCCAGCAGTGAAGCTGAGGAAACTCGCACCTTC. The rearrangement links TRBV6-1 to TRBJ1-2; no firm D call. Germline lookup yields CDR1 MNHNS and CDR2 SASEGT. The CDR3 contains 12 residues. Trimming took 0 bases from V and 13 from J, leaving 12 bases between them.

This clone appeared a few times. The rearrangement uses TRBV7-6 and TRBJ2-7; no definite D call. The CDR3 contains 11 residues. The V and J ends lost 6 bases and 6 bases respectively, with 9 bases between them. Germline V gives CDR1 SGHVS, CDR2 FNYEAQ. The CDR3 sequence: CASSSSLEQYF. CDR3 coding DNA: TGTGCCAGCAGTTCCTCCCTCGAGCAGTACTTC.

This chain links TRBV7-9 with TRBJ2-2; D is tentatively TRBD1 or TRBD2 (5 bases each). Germline CDR1 reads SEHNR; CDR2 reads FQNEAQ (reference sequence). V was cut by 5 bases and J by 5 bases, with 15 bases left in between. CDR3 length: 15 amino acids. CDR3 nucleotides: TGTGCCAGCAGCCCGAGAGAGGGGCGGACCGGGGAGCTGTTTTTT. Translation: CASSPREGRTGELFF.

V is TRBV11-3 and J is TRBJ2-6; D is perhaps TRBD2 (5 bases). The V gene lost 1 base and the J gene lost 0 bases, with 10 bases spanning the gap. This CDR3 contains 17 residues. Germline V CDR1 and CDR2: SGHNT, YENEEA. As DNA, the CDR3 is TGTGCCAGCAGCTTAGGAGGAGGACGCTCTGGGGCCAACGTCCTGACTTTC. Amino acids: CASSLGGGRSGANVLTF. Together with reference TRBV11-3 and TRBJ2-6, the CDR3 gives the full variable domain: EAGVVQSPRYKIIEKKQPVAFWCNPISGHNTLYWYLQNLGQGPELLIRYENEEAVDDSQLPKDRFSAERLKGVDSTLKIQPAELGDSAVYLCASSLGGGRSGANVLTFGAGSRLTVL.

The rearrangement links TRBV9 to TRBJ2-7, with 10 bases aligning to TRBD2. Germline loops: CDR1 SGDLS, CDR2 YYNGEE. Losses at the gene ends were 4 bases for V and 5 bases for J; bases not matched to a gene: 12. CDR3 length: 16 amino acids. The CDR3 sequence is CASSTHPSGSMNEQYF. The CDR3 region has the DNA TGTGCCAGCAGCACCCACCCTAGCGGGAGTATGAACGAGCAGTACTTC.

The chain employs TRBV6-4 and TRBJ1-6; D unresolved. CDR3 length: 13 amino acids. Germline V gene lookup returns CDR1 MRHNA and CDR2 SNTAGT. V lost 2 bases and J 7 bases, leaving 6 bases between the germline ends. The CDR3 nucleotides are TGTGCCAGCAGTGACGAGGTGAATTCACCCCTCCACTTT. This translates into CASSDEVNSPLHF.

The V call is TRBV7-2, the J call TRBJ1-1, with TRBD1 as a possible D gene (5 bases). CDR1 is SGHTA, CDR2 FQGNSA, per germline. V was shortened by 2 bases and J by 11 bases, with 12 bases between the two germline ends. The CDR3 is made up of 12 amino acids. The CDR3 nucleotides are TGTGCCAGCAGCTTAAGGGGATCTTGGGCTTTCTTT. Its translation is CASSLRGSWAFF.

The chain carries TRBV7-2 and TRBJ2-1; 10 bases agree with TRBD2. This CDR3 comprises 15 residues. Germline V gives CDR1 SGHTA, CDR2 FQGNSA. With 5 bases clipped from V and 9 bases from J, the junction kept 10 bases outside the gene matches. CDR3 bases: TGTGCCAGCAGCACACAGAGCGGGGGGGTCTCTGAGCAGTTCTTC. Its protein is CASSTQSGGVSEQFF.

This clone was observed a handful of times. CDR3: CASSLELGLSSYNEQFF. In DNA form, the CDR3 reads TGTGCCAGCAGCTTAGAGTTGGGGCTGAGCTCCTACAATGAGCAGTTCTTC. V and J are TRBV7-3 and TRBJ2-1; perhaps TRBD1 as D (5 bases). The CDR3 extends over 17 amino acids. V was clipped by 2 bases and J by 0 bases, with 14 bases between them. Germline values: CDR1 SGHTA, CDR2 FQGTGA.

V and J are TRBV7-2 and TRBJ1-1; weak D call: TRBD1 (6 bases). The CDR3 spans 11 residues. Trimming removed 4 bases at V and 11 bases at J, with 11 bases between. Germline V gene data show CDR1 as SGHTA and CDR2 as FQGNSA. The CDR3 is CASSSGGRAFF. As DNA, the CDR3 is TGTGCCAGCAGCTCCGGGGGGCGGGCTTTCTTT.

The rearrangement joins TRBV5-1 to TRBJ2-1, with unresolved D. V gave up 1 base and J gave up 5 bases, with 4 bases separating them. Germline lookup yields CDR1 SGHRS and CDR2 YFSETQ. This CDR3 contains 12 residues. CDR3: CASSLTNNEQFF. The CDR3 DNA sequence: TGCGCCAGCAGCTTGACTAACAATGAGCAGTTCTTC.

Sample share makes this clone large. V is TRBV9 and J is TRBJ2-5, with unresolved D. The CDR3 covers 15 residues. CDR1 and CDR2 (germline): SGDLS, YYNGEE. V was shortened by 4 bases and J by 4 bases, with 17 bases between the two germline ends. In DNA, the CDR3 is TGTGCCAGCAGCCCGGAAGGCAGGTATGGAGAGACCCAGTACTTC. This gives the protein CASSPEGRYGETQYF.

J is TRBJ2-7 and V is TRBV6-6; D perhaps matches TRBD1 (7 bases). The CDR3 is 15 residues long. Germline assignment: CDR1 MNHNY and CDR2 SVGAGI (reference sequence). Trimming removed 6 bases at V and 0 bases at J, with 15 bases between. The CDR3 loop reads CASRQGGYPSYEQYF. The CDR3 nucleotides are TGTGCCAGCAGGCAGGGGGGCTACCCCTCCTACGAGCAGTACTTC.

The CDR3 loop is CASSEGQGDDEQYF. In DNA, the CDR3 is TGCGCCAGCAGCGAGGGACAGGGCGACGACGAGCAGTACTTC. This sequence joins TRBV5-1 and TRBJ2-7; TRBD1 matches 9 bases. Looked up from germline, CDR1 is SGHRS and CDR2 is YFSETQ. This CDR3 is built from 14 residues. V was clipped by 4 bases and J by 5 bases; unmatched bases: 7.

The rearrangement uses TRBV28 and TRBJ2-4; 16 bases align to TRBD2. Germline assignment: CDR1 MDHEN and CDR2 SYDVKM. V trimming: 8 bases; J trimming: 6 bases; junction bases outside the gene matches: 4. CDR3 length: 15 amino acids. The CDR3: CASEGLAGGRNIQYF. The DNA of the CDR3 is TGTGCCAGCGAGGGACTAGCGGGAGGGAGAAACATTCAGTACTTC.

V usage is TRBV7-2 and J usage is TRBJ1-6; D gene uncertain. The CDR3 loop spans 17 amino acids. V shed 0 bases and J shed 0 bases, with 9 bases lying between them. The germline V gene encodes CDR1 SGHTA and CDR2 FQGNSA. The CDR3 spells CASSLALGNSYNSPLHF. CDR3 nucleotides: TGTGCCAGCAGCTTAGCGCTAGGGAACTCCTATAATTCACCCCTCCACTTT. Looking up the rest from reference TRBV7-2 and TRBJ1-6 gives the full variable domain: GAGVSQSPSNKVTEKGKDVELRCDPISGHTALYWYRQSLGQGLEFLIYFQGNSAPDKSGLPSDRFSAERTGGSVSTLTIQRTQQEDSAVYLCASSLALGNSYNSPLHFGNGTRLTVT.

The chain uses TRBV6-6 and TRBJ1-6; D is undetermined. The CDR3 sequence is 15 residues long. The V end was cut by 6 bases, the J end by 5 bases, with 14 bases between. CDR1 and CDR2 (germline): MNHNY, SVGAGI (reference sequence). CDR3 amino acids: CASRPPGRDNSPLHF. The DNA of the CDR3 is TGTGCCAGCAGACCCCCCGGACGGGATAATTCACCCCTCCACTTT.

The sample holds a few counts of this clone. J is TRBJ2-1 and V is TRBV29-1; 13 bases are shared with TRBD2. V was clipped by 1 base and J by 5 bases; unmatched bases: 8. The CDR3 length is 17 residues. Germline CDR1 and CDR2: SQVTM and ANQGSEA. The CDR3 reads CSVEGRLAGGWDNEQFF. The CDR3 DNA reads as TGCAGCGTTGAAGGCCGACTAGCGGGGGGTTGGGACAATGAGCAGTTCTTC.

V and J are TRBV7-3 and TRBJ2-5; D may match TRBD1 or TRBD2 (5 bases each). Germline V CDR1 and CDR2: SGHTA, FQGTGA. The CDR3 runs to 15 residues. V lost 2 bases and J lost 2, with 12 bases in between. The CDR3 sequence: CASSLGLGEQETQYF. As DNA, the CDR3 is TGTGCCAGCAGCTTAGGCTTGGGGGAGCAAGAGACCCAGTACTTC.

This chain uses TRBV29-1 with TRBJ2-7; D tentatively reads TRBD1 or TRBD2 (5 bases each). This CDR3 has 11 amino acids. The V and J ends lost 7 bases and 4 bases respectively, with 11 bases between them. The V gene's germline CDR1 is SQVTM and CDR2 ANQGSEA. CDR3: CSAGTQYEQYF. The DNA for the CDR3 is TGCAGCGCGGGGACCCAGTACGAGCAGTACTTC.